A selection of T cell receptor beta chains follows, all from one sample in a study of T cell changes during pregnancy in multiple sclerosis. Sequenced by immunoSEQ multiplex PCR; TCRdb stores in-frame clones only, minus some. The profile covers under 60,000 clones, with 92% appearing a single time and about 0.41% taken by the ten largest. This specimen consisted of CD4+ T cells from peripheral blood mononuclear cells, obtained in the second trimester of pregnancy. The receptors were sampled from a female donor in good health, enrolled as a control in a pregnancy study. Both conserved end residues are part of each CDR3. Only part of the rows carry a size: once, few, many, or a class if the clone is expanded.

abundance	v_gene	CDR3aa
few	TRBV30	CAWDRRGLNTEAFF
once	TRBV6-4	CASSPTVNTEAFF
NA	TRBV11-2	CASSLSFPNYGYTF
NA	TRBV5-1	CASSLAGGGFYTF
NA	TRBV9	CASSAVGTGDTEAFF
NA	TRBV11-3	CASSSGGLLNYEQYF
NA	TRBV19	CASTIGTVAGELFF
NA	TRBV6-1	CASSYHGVGFF
NA	TRBV11-2	CASSLVRANYGYTF
NA	TRBV7-2	CASSSPNGVGNTEAFF
once	TRBV6-1	CASSVTGLQPQHF
NA	TRBV19	CASSISGDVQETQYF
NA	TRBV7-2	CASSLDTVSEAFF
NA	TRBV19	CASSIVKNTEAFF
NA	TRBV7-8	CASGDIAGGFELYNEQFF
NA	TRBV5-4	CASTLTGNTEAFF
NA	TRBV4-1	CASSQTGLNQPQHF
NA	TRBV5-1	CASSLVAGSQGGYTF
few	TRBV6-6	CASRPGQRLYNEQFF
once	TRBV19	CASRAGGLEQFF
NA	TRBV30	CAWRFGTSGGAFF
NA	TRBV30	CAWSAGQASNQPQHF
NA	TRBV19	CASSPEPSGNTIYF
NA	TRBV15	CATSRDLTASYGYTF
NA	TRBV7-9	CASSPGGTGDLAAFF
NA	TRBV6-1	CASIIGANYGYTF
NA	TRBV19	CASSISAFAGRNTDTQYF
NA	TRBV14	CASSQDRGNPNNEQFF
NA	TRBV2	CASSVQGSYEQYF
NA	TRBV5-1	CASSLETGGGTQYF
NA	TRBV9	CASSVGTPGQVLDEQYF
NA	TRBV30	CAWKIRGGLDTQYF
NA	TRBV10-3	CAISINSGADEQFF
NA	TRBV2	CASTQRGEGAWGYTF
NA	TRBV7-2	CASSLELAAAYNEQFF
NA	TRBV6-6	CASSYSLRTEAFF
NA	TRBV7-3	CASSLRLAGSGANVLTF
NA	TRBV25-1	CASSESLRHQETQYF
NA	TRBV11-3	CASSNHGLGNEQFF
NA	TRBV30	CAWTGIMDGYTF
NA	TRBV12-5	CASGRGTWDGYTF
NA	TRBV29-1	CSVEIGGGYGYTF
NA	TRBV15	CATSRGTGESYEQYF
NA	TRBV9	CASSPSAGSSQPQHF
NA	TRBV19	CASSGSSGGYTGELFF
NA	TRBV11-3	CASTGIRGRGQETQYF
NA	TRBV18	CASSPPVIGHRTEAFF
NA	TRBV19	CASSSGQGVYGYTF
NA	TRBV7-3	CASSLGGGDPDNEQFF
once	TRBV5-1	CASSRDRVSDEQYF
NA	TRBV6-5	CASRYLAGVQFF
NA	TRBV7-2	CASSLDRVEADTQYF
NA	TRBV7-7	CASSTGLAGGETQYF
once	TRBV19	CASSTAASGGTHTQYF
NA	TRBV6-5	CASSYSRQLGYEQYF
NA	TRBV7-9	CASSLLTANTEAFF
NA	TRBV30	CAWSLEGGSSEAFF